This TCR beta chain was observed in a study of control samples from healthy donors and cancer patients. The assay was immunoSEQ multiplex PCR, and TCRdb's table has in-frame clones only and misses some. The sample carries about 170,000 clones, 85% to 95% recorded once. This clone appeared a single time. The V gene lost 7 bases and the J gene lost 11 bases, with 18 bases spanning the gap. CDR3 length: 13 amino acids. Germline CDR1 is MDHEN and CDR2 is SYDVKM. This chain joins TRBV28 and TRBJ1-5; D is ambiguous. Sequenced input: blood. This TCR derives from a woman aged 60 to 75 in good health. CDR3 sequence reads: CASTLQVLPAQHF. The CDR3, as DNA: TGTGCCAGCACCTTGCAGGTCCTCCCAGCCCAGCATTTT.